This paragraph covers one T cell receptor beta chain sequence. The sample originates from a study of blood T cells in healthy people across ages. As for the study in general: Capture by template switching was about one barcoded beta molecule per two T cells.

PCR was performed a second time for about 7 to 12 cycles using a sample-barcoded 5' primer and a J-beta primer mix. Each single sample gave us at least 3 million CDR3-containing paired-end reads. Via MiXCR, TCRdb re-called the 5' RACE reads, giving one row per CDR3 protein. The sample records roughly 730,000 distinct CDR3 sequences, 45% to 70% being singletons. Germline V gene sequence: CDR1 LGHDT, CDR2 YNNKEL (reference sequence). The CDR3 totals 15 residues. The V and J ends lost 4 bases and 8 bases, in that order; junction bases with no gene match: 10. Input material: blood. The chain recombines TRBV3-1 with TRBJ2-1; 8 nucleotides match TRBD1. The sequence was collected from a man aged 35 to 55 in good health. CDR3 loop: CASSRGIRGLDEQFF. The CDR3 DNA reads TGTGCCAGCAGCCGAGGTATCAGGGGGCTAGATGAGCAGTTCTTC.